Presented here are 16 T cell receptor beta chains from one specimen sequenced in a study of blood T cell repertoires in COVID-19. TCRdb's table, derived via immunoSEQ multiplex PCR, lists solely in-frame clones and lacks some. The sample contains a few hundred thousand clones, roughly nine tenths of which appear only once. The sequencing input was PBMCs or T cells enriched from blood (not recorded which). The receptors were gathered from a woman aged 50 to 65 in a cohort exposed to, infected with or recovered from COVID-19 (not recorded which).

The chain couples TRBV3-1 (or the pseudogene TRBV3-2) to TRBJ2-1; tentatively, D is TRBD1 (5 bases). Deletions cut 4 bases from V and 5 bases from J, with 9 bases between. From germline, CDR1 is LGHDT and CDR2 YNNKEL (reference sequence). The CDR3 length is 13 residues. CDR3 residues: CASSLRVDNEQFF. CDR3 in DNA: TGTGCCAGCAGCCTCAGGGTCGACAATGAGCAGTTCTTC.

The chain uses TRBV6-4 and TRBJ1-1; 8 positions agree with TRBD1. The trim removed 7 bases at V and 10 bases at J, leaving 14 bases unmatched. Germline assignment: CDR1 MRHNA and CDR2 SNTAGT. This CDR3 has 14 residues. In DNA, the CDR3 is TGTGCCAGCACTCTGGACAGGGTCCAGTATCGAGCTTTCTTT. As protein: CASTLDRVQYRAFF.

This clone was counted a few times. This chain joins TRBV5-1 and TRBJ1-2, with TRBD1 identical over 12 bases. V shed 2 bases and J 6 bases; nucleotides not matched to a gene: 5. Germline CDR1 is SGHRS and CDR2 is YFSETQ. The CDR3 covers 15 residues. The CDR3 loop reads CASSFGTGGINGYTF. CDR3 coding DNA: TGCGCCAGCAGCTTCGGGACAGGGGGCATCAATGGCTACACCTTC.

The gene calls are TRBV5-6 and TRBJ2-2; 7 bases map to TRBD2. This CDR3 has 15 residues. Trimming took 4 bases from V and 4 from J; bases not matched to a gene: 7. The germline gives CDR1 SGHDT, CDR2 YYEEEE. The CDR3 region is CASSPPGLITGELFF. CDR3 coding DNA: TGTGCCAGCAGCCCCCCGGGACTAATCACCGGGGAGCTGTTTTTT.

This sequence joins TRBV10-2 and TRBJ1-1; 8 nucleotides agree with TRBD1. The CDR3 is 14 residues long. V lost 4 bases and J lost 1; bases outside the gene matches: 2. The germline V gene encodes CDR1 WSHSY and CDR2 SAAADI. CDR3 in amino acids: CASSGTGPNTEAFF. The CDR3 DNA sequence: TGCGCCAGCAGTGGGACAGGGCCGAACACTGAAGCTTTCTTT.

J is TRBJ2-3 and V is TRBV30, with D unclear. Germline-derived CDR1 and CDR2 are GTSNPN and SVGIG (reference sequence). The V end lost 0 bases, the J end lost 6 bases, and 16 bases lay between the germline ends. This CDR3 has 15 amino acids. The CDR3, as DNA: TGTGCCTGGAGTGTACCCCCGAGAGGCCCGGATACGCAGTATTTT. The encoded protein is CAWSVPPRGPDTQYF.

This chain joins TRBV11-2 and TRBJ1-3; the match to TRBD1 covers 7 bases. In germline, CDR1 is SGHAT, CDR2 FQNNGV. The CDR3 consists of 18 residues. The junction had 10 bases not matched to a gene; V was cut back by 2 bases and J by 0 bases. This CDR3 reads CASSLIGGPMTSGNTIYF. DNA of the CDR3: TGTGCCAGCAGCTTAATAGGGGGCCCGATGACCTCTGGAAACACCATATATTTT.

V is TRBV2 and J is TRBJ1-1; TRBD1 agrees at 7 bases. Per germline, CDR1 SNHLY and CDR2 FYNNEI. After removal of 4 bases from V and 0 bases from J, the junction contained 2 bases not matched to a gene. The CDR3 extends over 14 amino acids. The chain's CDR3 is CASSVGTVNTEAFF. Written as DNA, the CDR3 is TGTGCCAGCAGTGTCGGGACAGTGAACACTGAAGCTTTCTTT.

This clone was found once. J is TRBJ1-6 and V is TRBV19; D is possibly TRBD1 (5 bases). The germline CDR1 and CDR2 sequences are LNHDA and SQIVND (reference sequence). The CDR3 contains 15 residues. Trimming cost V 3 bases and J 7 bases, with 13 bases left between them. This chain's CDR3 is CASSMGPHWNSPLHF. CDR3 in DNA: TGTGCCAGTAGTATGGGGCCCCATTGGAATTCACCCCTCCACTTT.

V gene TRBV3-1 (or the pseudogene TRBV3-2) combines with J gene TRBJ1-2; 8 positions agree with TRBD1. Germline lookup yields CDR1 LGHDT and CDR2 YNNKEL (reference sequence). Trimming cost V 3 bases and J 5 bases; bases outside gene matches: 8. The CDR3 is 15 residues long. The CDR3 sequence: CASSHNDRGSYGYTF. The CDR3 coding sequence is TGTGCCAGCAGCCACAACGACAGGGGCTCTTATGGCTACACCTTC.

V and J are TRBV3-1 (or the pseudogene TRBV3-2) and TRBJ2-5; D may be TRBD2 (6 bases). The germline V and J ends were trimmed by 8 bases and 5 bases, with 15 bases remaining between them. In germline, CDR1 is LGHDT, CDR2 YNNKEL (reference sequence). This CDR3 is 13 amino acids long. The CDR3 spells CASLRGIGETQYF. The CDR3 nucleotides are TGTGCCAGCTTACGGGGGATCGGGGAGACCCAGTACTTC.

This clone was observed a single time. The chain uses TRBV5-4 and TRBJ2-7, with D possibly TRBD2 on 8 matching bases. The V gene's germline CDR1 is SGHNT and CDR2 YYREEE (reference sequence). V lost 3 bases and J lost 2, with 18 bases in between. This CDR3 contains 16 residues. As DNA, the CDR3 is TGTGCCAGCAGCTCAGGGGGGACTAGAGGGACCTACGAGCAGTACTTC. Translating gives CASSSGGTRGTYEQYF.

On this clone: The germline gene is not matched at one end of the junction; a read error may be the cause. The chain carries TRBV4-2 and TRBJ1-2; TRBD1 aligns across 9 bases. CDR3 length equals 16 residues. CDR1 and CDR2 (germline): LGHNA, YNFKEQ. DNA for the CDR3: TGTGCCAGCAGCCAAGATGCTTCCCCAAGACAGGGGGAATTATACTTC. As protein: CASSQDASPRQGELYF.

The chain employs TRBV18 and TRBJ1-2; no firm D call. The CDR3 sequence is 14 residues long. V gave up 0 bases and J gave up 2 bases, with 7 bases separating them. Germline assignment: CDR1 KGHSH and CDR2 LQKENI. The CDR3, as DNA: TGTGCCAGCTCACCACCTAGCCAGAACTATGGCTACACCTTC. Protein product: CASSPPSQNYGYTF.

V is TRBV12-3 or TRBV12-4 and J is TRBJ2-3; D perhaps matches TRBD2 (5 bases). The CDR3 runs to 12 residues. V lost 4 bases and J 3 bases, leaving 5 bases between the germline ends. For the CDR3, the DNA is TGTGCCAGCAGTTGGACTACAGATACGCAGTATTTT. Translation: CASSWTTDTQYF.

The chain joins TRBV25-1 to TRBJ1-4; D is unresolved. In germline, CDR1 is MGHDK, CDR2 SYGVNS. CDR3 length: 13 amino acids. The V gene lost 10 bases and the J gene lost 8 bases, with 17 bases spanning the gap. As DNA, the CDR3 is TGTGCCACTAGCGGGGAGTCGGGGGAAAAACTGTTTTTT. It translates to CATSGESGEKLFF.